What follows describes a single T cell receptor (beta chain). The data stem from a study of blood T cell repertoires in COVID-19. Study at large: COVID-19 samples collected from the United States, Italy and Spain covered acute and convalescent phases. From T cells, B-cell-depleted T cells, or PBMCs came the material, which was cDNA or gDNA.

Per the original methods: Reference gene primer amplification gave estimated nucleated cell counts. TCRdb keeps only in-frame clones here, not all; method: immunoSEQ multiplex PCR. V, J and clone size are those of that table, while D and trimming were read from the DNA. The sample shows approximately 190,000 clones, 82% of them seen only once. Seattle patients were enrolled during active infection and followed longitudinally. Germline lookup yields CDR1 MNHEY and CDR2 SMNVEV (reference sequence). The CDR3 length is 17 residues. Losses at the gene ends were 6 bases for V and 0 bases for J; bases not matched to a gene: 9.

The specimen was peripheral blood. This receptor was taken from a woman aged 55 to 70 with COVID-19, enrolled during active disease. V usage is TRBV27 and J usage is TRBJ2-1; 9 positions agree with TRBD2. The CDR3 spells CASRGRLSGSSYNEQFF. For the CDR3, the DNA is TGTGCCAGCAGGGGACGACTTAGCGGGAGCTCCTACAATGAGCAGTTCTTC.